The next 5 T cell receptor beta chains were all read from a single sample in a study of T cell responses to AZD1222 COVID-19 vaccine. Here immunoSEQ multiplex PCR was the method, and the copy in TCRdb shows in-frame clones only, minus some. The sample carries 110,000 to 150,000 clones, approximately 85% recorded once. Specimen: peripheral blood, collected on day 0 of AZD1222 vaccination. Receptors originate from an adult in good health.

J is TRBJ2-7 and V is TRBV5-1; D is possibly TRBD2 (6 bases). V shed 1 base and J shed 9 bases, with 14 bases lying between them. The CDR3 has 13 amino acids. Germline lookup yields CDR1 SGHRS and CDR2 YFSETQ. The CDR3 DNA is TGCGCCAGCAGCTTGTCCGGGGGAAGAGTGCAGTACTTC. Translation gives CASSLSGGRVQYF.

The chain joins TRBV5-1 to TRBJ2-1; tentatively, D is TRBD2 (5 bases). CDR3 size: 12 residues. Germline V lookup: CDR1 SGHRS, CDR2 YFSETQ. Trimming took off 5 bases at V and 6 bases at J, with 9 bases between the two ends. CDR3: CASRTDFNEQFF. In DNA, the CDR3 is TGCGCCAGCAGGACGGACTTCAATGAGCAGTTCTTC.

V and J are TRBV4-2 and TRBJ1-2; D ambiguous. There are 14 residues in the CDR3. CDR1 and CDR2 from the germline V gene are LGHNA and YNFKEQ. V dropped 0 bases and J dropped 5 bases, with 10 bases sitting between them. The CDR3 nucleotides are TGTGCCAGCAGCCAAGAGGGGTTCTCGTATGGCTACACCTTC. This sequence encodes CASSQEGFSYGYTF.

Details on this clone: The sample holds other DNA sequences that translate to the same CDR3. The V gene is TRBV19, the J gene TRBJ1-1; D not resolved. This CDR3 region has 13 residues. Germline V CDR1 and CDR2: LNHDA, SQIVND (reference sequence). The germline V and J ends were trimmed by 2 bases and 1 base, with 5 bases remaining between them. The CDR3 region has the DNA TGTGCCAGTAGTATAAGCGAGAACACTGAAGCTTTCTTT. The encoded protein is CASSISENTEAFF.

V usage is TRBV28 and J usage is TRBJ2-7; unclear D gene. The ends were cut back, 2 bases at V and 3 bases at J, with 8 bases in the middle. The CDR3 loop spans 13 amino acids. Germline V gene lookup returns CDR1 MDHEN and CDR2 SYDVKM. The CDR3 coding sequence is TGTGCCAGCAGTTTACGTTGGATCTACGAGCAGTACTTC. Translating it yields CASSLRWIYEQYF. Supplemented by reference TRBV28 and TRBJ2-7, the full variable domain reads DVKVTQSSRYLVKRTGEKVFLECVQDMDHENMFWYRQDPGLGLRLIYFSYDVKMKEKGDIPEGYSVSREKKERFSLILESASTNQTSMYLCASSLRWIYEQYFGPGTRLTVT.